This T cell receptor (beta chain) was identified during a study of blood T cell repertoires in COVID-19. Study overall: Sites in the United States, Italy and Spain provided acute and convalescent COVID-19 samples. The cDNA or gDNA used as material had been derived from T cells, B-cell-depleted T cells, or PBMCs.

The trim removed 5 bases at V and 6 bases at J, leaving 12 bases unmatched. The CDR3 spans 15 residues. CDR1 MGHRA and CDR2 YSYEKL come from the germline V gene. TCRdb's copy holds only in-frame clones and misses some; the assay was immunoSEQ multiplex PCR. The sample has about 400,000 clones; approximately 90% are singletons. This clone has just a few counts. The V call is TRBV4-1, the J call TRBJ1-2; 7 bases match TRBD1. Sequenced: peripheral blood. This receptor was identified in a woman aged 30 to 39 with active or convalescent COVID-19. CDR3 protein: CASSDDPGQINGYTF. For the CDR3, the DNA is TGCGCCAGCAGCGATGATCCGGGACAGATAAATGGCTACACCTTC.